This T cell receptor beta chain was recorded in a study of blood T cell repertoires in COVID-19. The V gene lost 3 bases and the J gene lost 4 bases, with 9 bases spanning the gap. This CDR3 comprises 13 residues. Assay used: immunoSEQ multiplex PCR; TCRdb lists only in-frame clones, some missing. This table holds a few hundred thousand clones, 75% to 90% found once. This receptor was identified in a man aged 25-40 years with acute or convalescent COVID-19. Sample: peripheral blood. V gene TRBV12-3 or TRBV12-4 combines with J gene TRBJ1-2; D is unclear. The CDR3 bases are TGTGCCAGCAGTTTGAGGGAGAGCTATGGCTACACCTTC. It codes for CASSLRESYGYTF.